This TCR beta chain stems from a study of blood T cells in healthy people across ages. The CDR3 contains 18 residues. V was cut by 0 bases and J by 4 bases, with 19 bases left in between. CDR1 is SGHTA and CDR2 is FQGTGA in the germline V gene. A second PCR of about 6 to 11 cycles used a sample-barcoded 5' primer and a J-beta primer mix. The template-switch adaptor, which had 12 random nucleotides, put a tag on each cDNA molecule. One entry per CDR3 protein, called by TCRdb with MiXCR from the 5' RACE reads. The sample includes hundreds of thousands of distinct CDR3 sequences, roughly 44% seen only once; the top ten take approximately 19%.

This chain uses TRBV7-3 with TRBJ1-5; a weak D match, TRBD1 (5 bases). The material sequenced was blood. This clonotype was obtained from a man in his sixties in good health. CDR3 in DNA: TGTGCCAGCAGCTTAACGCAGGCTGGTGACAGTAAAAATCAGCCCCAGCATTTT. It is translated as CASSLTQAGDSKNQPQHF.